Below, one T cell receptor (beta chain) is given with its context. The antigen is not known. The data are from a study of T-cell memory formation after mild COVID-19. General study results and limits: Cross-reactive memory appears to have joined, as suggested by some responding clones showing up in pre-infection memory. Later expanders leaned toward CD4+, whereas clones contracting from day 15 to 85 were balanced CD4/CD8.

TCRdb called the 5' RACE reads again in MiXCR, with one record for every CDR3 protein. The profile shows 45,000 or so distinct CDR3 sequences, around 6.3% of them singletons. Germline CDR1 and CDR2: DFQATT and SNEGSKA (reference sequence). Trimming took off 2 bases at V and 7 bases at J, with 12 bases between the two ends. The CDR3 extends over 12 amino acids. The rearrangement uses TRBV20-1 and TRBJ2-7; maybe TRBD1 (5 bases). Input material: PBMCs or a T cell subset sorted from them (not recorded which). This TCR came from an adult who had mild COVID-19 (a few samples of this study predate the infection). Cell type and time point are not known. The chain's CDR3 is CSARKGVWEQYF. The CDR3 bases are TGCAGTGCTAGAAAAGGGGTGTGGGAGCAGTACTTC.